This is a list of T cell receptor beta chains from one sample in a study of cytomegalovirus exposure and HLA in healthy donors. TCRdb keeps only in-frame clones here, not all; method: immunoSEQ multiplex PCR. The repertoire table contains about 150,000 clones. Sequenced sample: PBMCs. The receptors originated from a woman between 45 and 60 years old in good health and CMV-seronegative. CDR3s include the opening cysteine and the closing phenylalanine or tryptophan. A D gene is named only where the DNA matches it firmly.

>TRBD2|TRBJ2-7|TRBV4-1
TGCGCCAGCAGCTATCCTTACCTAGCGGGAGAAGCTCACGAGCAGTACTTC
CASSYPYLAGEAHEQYF
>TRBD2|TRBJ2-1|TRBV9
TGTGCCAGCAGCCCGGGGACTAGCGGGAGCTACAATGAGCAGTTCTTC
CASSPGTSGSYNEQFF
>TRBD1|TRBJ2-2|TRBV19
TGTGCCAGTAGTGCGGGACAGGCGAACACCGGGGAGCTGTTTTTT
CASSAGQANTGELFF
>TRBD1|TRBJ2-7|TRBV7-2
TGTGCCAGCAGCTTAGGGTGGGACAGGGAGTACGAGCAGTACTTC
CASSLGWDREYEQYF
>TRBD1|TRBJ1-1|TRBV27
TGTGCCAGCAGTTTATACCCAGGGGGGAACACTGAAGCTTTCTTT
CASSLYPGGNTEAFF
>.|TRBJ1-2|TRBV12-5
TGTGCTAGTGGTCCTCGAGGTCCCGATGGCTACACCTTC
CASGPRGPDGYTF
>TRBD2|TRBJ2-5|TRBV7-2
TGTGCCAGCAGCCCTCGGGGGGAGGAGACCCAGTACTTC
CASSPRGEETQYF
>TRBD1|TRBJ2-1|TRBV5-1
TGCGCCAGCAGCTTTTGGCAGGGGGCCAGTGAGCAGTTCTTC
CASSFWQGASEQFF
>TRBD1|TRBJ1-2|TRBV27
TGTGCCAGCAGTTTCCAGACAGGGGGTGGCTACACCTTC
CASSFQTGGGYTF
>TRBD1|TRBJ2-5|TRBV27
TGTGCCAGCAGGCAAGACAGGGATCGGGCGACCCAGTACTTC
CASRQDRDRATQYF